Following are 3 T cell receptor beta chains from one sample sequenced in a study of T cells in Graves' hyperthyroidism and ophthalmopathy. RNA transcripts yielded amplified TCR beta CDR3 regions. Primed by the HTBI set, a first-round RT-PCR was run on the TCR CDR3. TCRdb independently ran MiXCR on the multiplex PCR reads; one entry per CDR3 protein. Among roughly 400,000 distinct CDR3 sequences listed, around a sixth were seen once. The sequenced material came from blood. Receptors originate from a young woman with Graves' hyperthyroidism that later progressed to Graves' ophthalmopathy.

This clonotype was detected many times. DNA of the CDR3: TGTGCCAGCAGCCAAGGGGGCAGGGACTACGAGCAGTACTTC. It yields the protein CASSQGGRDYEQYF. The chain combines TRBV7-3 with TRBJ2-7, with 7 bases that match TRBD1. V trimming: 5 bases; J trimming: 3 bases; junction bases outside the gene matches: 7. Germline V gene data show CDR1 as SGHTA and CDR2 as FQGTGA. The CDR3 consists of 14 residues.

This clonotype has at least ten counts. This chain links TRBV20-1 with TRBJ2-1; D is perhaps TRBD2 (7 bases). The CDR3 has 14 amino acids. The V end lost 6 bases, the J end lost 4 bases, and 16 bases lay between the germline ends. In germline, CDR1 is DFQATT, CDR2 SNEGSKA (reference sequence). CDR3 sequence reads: CSAGGRIRYNEQFF. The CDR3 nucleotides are TGCAGTGCCGGGGGGCGGATAAGGTACAATGAGCAGTTCTTC.

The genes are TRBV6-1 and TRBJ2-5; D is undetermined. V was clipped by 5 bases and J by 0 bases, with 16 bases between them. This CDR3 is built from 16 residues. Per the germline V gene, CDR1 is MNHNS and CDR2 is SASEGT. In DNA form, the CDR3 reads TGTGCCAGCAGTCCCCCGGTTTTGGGCCACCAAGAGACCCAGTACTTC. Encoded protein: CASSPPVLGHQETQYF.